This passage covers 6 T cell receptor beta chains from one sample sequenced in a study of patients and donors after allogeneic stem cell transplantation. A single record per CDR3 protein comes from TCRdb applying MiXCR to the RT-PCR reads. The table lists fewer than 95,000 distinct CDR3 sequences, around 5% of them singletons. Sequenced sample: blood, either unsorted or a sorted T cell fraction (not recorded which). These receptors all stem from a human donor who was either an allogeneic HSCT recipient or a stem cell or donor lymphocyte infusion donor (not recorded which). It is not recorded whose cells these are; they may come from a transplant donor.

This clonotype was found many times. This rearrangement joins TRBV11-1 to TRBJ1-1; 10 bases align to TRBD1. The germline V gene encodes CDR1 SGHAT and CDR2 FQDESV (reference sequence). V trimming: 0 bases; J trimming: 4 bases; junction bases outside the gene matches: 2. The CDR3 runs 15 residues. In nucleotides, the CDR3 is TGTGCCAGCAGCTTAGCGGACAGGGGGTTCACTGAAGCTTTCTTT. Translation gives CASSLADRGFTEAFF.

The V and J genes are TRBV11-3 and TRBJ2-1, with 9 positions matching TRBD2. Trimming cost V 3 bases and J 4 bases; bases outside gene matches: 4. The CDR3 has 15 residues. The germline V gene has CDR1 SGHNT and CDR2 YENEEA. Here the CDR3 DNA reads TGTGCCAGCAGCTTGGTAGCGGGAGAGTACAATGAGCAGTTCTTC. The encoded protein is CASSLVAGEYNEQFF.

Ten or more counts support this clonotype. This chain links TRBV18 with TRBJ1-1; no clear D. Germline CDR1 and CDR2: KGHSH and LQKENI. CDR3 length equals 13 residues. Trimming left V 0 bases short and J 6 bases short, with 8 bases between. CDR3 sequence reads: CASSPPFLAEAFF. CDR3 bases: TGTGCCAGCTCACCACCCTTTTTGGCTGAAGCTTTCTTT.

This clonotype was detected ten times or more. The rearrangement joins TRBV28 to TRBJ2-6; tentative D call: TRBD2 (6 bases). V lost 7 bases and J 0 bases, leaving 10 bases between the germline ends. Germline CDR1 reads MDHEN; CDR2 reads SYDVKM. The CDR3 is made up of 15 amino acids. This CDR3 is CASTDSGSGANVLTF. The DNA for the CDR3 is TGTGCCAGCACCGATAGCGGCTCTGGGGCCAACGTCCTGACTTTC.

This clonotype was found many times. The chain joins TRBV7-9 to TRBJ1-2; possible D gene TRBD1, 6 bases. Trimming shortened V by 5 bases and J by 7 bases, and 11 bases separated the two germline ends. Germline assignment: CDR1 SEHNR and CDR2 FQNEAQ (reference sequence). The CDR3 loop spans 12 amino acids. In DNA form, the CDR3 reads TGTGCCAGCAGCCCTCCACAGGGTGGCTACACCTTC. It yields the protein CASSPPQGGYTF.

This clonotype appeared many times. The chain is built from TRBV28 and TRBJ1-1; D unclear. The ends were cut back, 5 bases at V and 8 bases at J, with 6 bases in the middle. The CDR3 loop spans 10 amino acids. Germline CDR1 and CDR2: MDHEN and SYDVKM. CDR3 nucleotide sequence: TGTGCCAGCAGTGGCGCGGAAGCTTTCTTT. It yields the protein CASSGAEAFF.